This TCR beta chain was observed in a study of blood T cell repertoires in COVID-19. Whole-study context: Acute and convalescent COVID-19 specimens originated in the United States, Italy and Spain.

Enrollees, about 18 to 89 years old, lived in 20 to 25 US areas. Participants reported their clinical history, and cohort assignment relied on those reports. The CDR3 is 13 amino acids. Germline lookup yields CDR1 MNHNY and CDR2 SVGAGI (reference sequence). The V and J ends lost 6 bases and 4 bases respectively, with 10 bases between them. As handled by the study authors: Reference gene primers were amplified, and this amplification served to estimate nucleated cell counts. TCRdb's table, derived via immunoSEQ multiplex PCR, lists solely in-frame clones and lacks some. D and trimming were read from the DNA, whereas the V and J calls and clone size are those reported in that table. The table lists approximately 300,000 clones, 75% to 90% of them singletons.

Material: PBMCs or T cells enriched from blood (not recorded which). The V gene is TRBV6-6, the J gene TRBJ2-1; D is possibly TRBD1 (5 bases). This receptor was identified in a man aged 55 to 69 who had recovered from COVID-19. The CDR3 here is CASSQSGYNEQFF. DNA of the CDR3: TGTGCCAGCAGCCAGTCAGGGTACAATGAGCAGTTCTTC.